The rows below give T cell receptor beta chains drawn from one sample of a study of T cells expressing NK-cell markers. After re-calling the 5' RACE reads, TCRdb lists one entry per CDR3 protein, DNA absent. This specimen shows around 550,000 distinct CDR3 sequences; the ten leading clones hold roughly 3.4%. Sequencing was done on a sample of blood T cells: a sorted CD56 or NKG2C T cell subset, CD4+ or CD8+ T cells, or bulk PBMC T cells (not recorded which). The receptor set was obtained from a man between 18 and 29 years old in good health. The CDR3 runs from the conserved cysteine through the conserved F or W.

17	TRBJ2-3	TRBV7-2	CASSSSGTSGTGRTQYF
14	TRBJ1-2	TRBV20-1	CSARDPVGIYGYTF
17	TRBJ2-2	TRBV10-2	CASSESETSGVSGELFF
13	TRBJ2-5	TRBV5-1	CASSLGTDSAQYF
12	TRBJ2-1	TRBV12-3/TRBV12-4	CASSPAISEQFF
16	TRBJ2-1	TRBV20-1	CSRTAGTSGSLNEQFF
14	TRBJ2-1	TRBV7-2	CASSFPRAYNEQFF
12	TRBJ2-7	TRBV25-1	CASKDSIYEQYF
18	TRBJ2-7	TRBV23-1	CASSQPNSTREGSYEQYF
16	TRBJ2-2	TRBV10-3	CAISESPGGVSGELFF
15	TRBJ2-4	TRBV20-1	CSARGAPGHENIQYF
15	TRBJ2-2	TRBV12-3/TRBV12-4	CASRQDRDLTGELFF
12	TRBJ2-1	TRBV6-6	CASSYSRDQQFF
16	TRBJ2-1	TRBV11-1	CASSFYLTSSYNEQFF
15	TRBJ2-1	TRBV4-3	CASTLRDRDHNEQFF
12	TRBJ2-4	TRBV29-1	CSVGTSKNIQYF
15	TRBJ2-7	TRBV3-1	CASSQDNRGPYEQYF
13	TRBJ1-1	TRBV6-2/TRBV6-3	CFTAVGSNTEAFF
15	TRBJ1-2	TRBV29-1	CSVEENPDSYYGYTF
17	TRBJ2-7	TRBV20-1	CSARAASGRAIPSEQYF
18	TRBJ2-1	TRBV11-1	CASSLGGFRLAGNNEQFF
16	TRBJ2-3	TRBV4-1	CASSFPSGRRQDTQYF
21	TRBJ2-3	TRBV7-1	CASSHQPSTSGSQRKTDTQYF
15	TRBJ2-1	TRBV28	CASAAAGISYNEQFF